This T cell receptor (beta chain) was profiled in a study of glioma-infiltrating T cells. Germline assignment: CDR1 LGHDT and CDR2 YNNKEL (reference sequence). CDR3 size: 14 residues. Trimming left V 5 bases short and J 0 bases short, with 11 bases between. Study findings and constraints: Tissue-blood divergence was below expectation in non-neoplastic patients, above in gliomas. CDR3 overlap between tissue and blood was very small.

TCR alpha and beta CDR3 regions were amplified from RNA using iRepertoire nested multiplex PCR. Input was roughly 95-450 ng of tissue mRNA or PBMC total RNA. TCRdb reprocessed the multiplex PCR reads with MiXCR, giving one entry per CDR3 protein. This table has about 130,000 distinct CDR3 sequences, approximately 24% appearing once. To note about this clonotype: Its antigen is not known.

Sequenced material: glioma tissue, nonneoplastic brain tissue, or PBMCs (not recorded which). The genes are TRBV3-1 and TRBJ2-7, with D tentatively TRBD2 (6 bases). This TCR was recovered from a human donor with low-grade glioma or glioblastoma, undergoing nonglioma brain surgery, or in good health (not recorded which). CDR3 bases: TGTGCCAGCAGCGGGACTTCCAGCTCCTACGAGCAGTACGTC. Encoded protein: CASSGTSSSYEQYV.